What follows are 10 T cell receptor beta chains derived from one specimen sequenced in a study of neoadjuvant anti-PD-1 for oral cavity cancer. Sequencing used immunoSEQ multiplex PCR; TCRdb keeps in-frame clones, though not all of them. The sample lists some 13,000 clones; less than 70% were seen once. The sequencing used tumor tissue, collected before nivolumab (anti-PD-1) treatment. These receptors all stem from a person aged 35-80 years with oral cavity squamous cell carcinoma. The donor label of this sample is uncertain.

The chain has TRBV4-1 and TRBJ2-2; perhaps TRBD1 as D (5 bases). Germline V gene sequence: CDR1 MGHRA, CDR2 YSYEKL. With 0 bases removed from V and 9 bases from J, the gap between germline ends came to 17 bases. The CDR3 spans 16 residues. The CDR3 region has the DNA TGCGCCAGCAGCCAAGACTCCGCTGGGGCGTTTCGGGAGCTGTTTTTT. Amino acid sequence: CASSQDSAGAFRELFF.

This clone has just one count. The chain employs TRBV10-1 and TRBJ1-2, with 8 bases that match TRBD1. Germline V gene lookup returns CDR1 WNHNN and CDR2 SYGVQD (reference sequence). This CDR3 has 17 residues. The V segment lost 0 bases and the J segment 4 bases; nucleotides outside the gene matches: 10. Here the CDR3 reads CASSESVLDRAFYGYTF. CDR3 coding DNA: TGCGCCAGCAGTGAGTCTGTCTTGGACAGGGCCTTCTATGGCTACACCTTC.

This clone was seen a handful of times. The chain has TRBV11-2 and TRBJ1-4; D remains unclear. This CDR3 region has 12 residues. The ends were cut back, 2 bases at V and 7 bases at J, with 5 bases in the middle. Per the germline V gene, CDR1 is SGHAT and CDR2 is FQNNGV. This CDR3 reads CASSLMGEKLFF. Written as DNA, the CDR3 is TGTGCCAGCAGCTTAATGGGTGAAAAACTGTTTTTT.

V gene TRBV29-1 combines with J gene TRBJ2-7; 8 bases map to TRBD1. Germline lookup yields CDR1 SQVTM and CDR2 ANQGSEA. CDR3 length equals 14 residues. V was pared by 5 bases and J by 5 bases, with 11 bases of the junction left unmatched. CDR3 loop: CSVWGQGARNEQYF. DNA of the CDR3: TGCAGCGTTTGGGGCCAGGGGGCTCGGAACGAGCAGTACTTC.

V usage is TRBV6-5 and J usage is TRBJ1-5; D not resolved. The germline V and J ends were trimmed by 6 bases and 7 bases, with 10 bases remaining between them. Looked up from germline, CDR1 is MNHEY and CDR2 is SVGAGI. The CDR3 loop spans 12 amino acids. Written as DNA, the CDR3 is TGTGCCAGCAGCCGCGTCCTACAGCCCCAGCATTTT. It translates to CASSRVLQPQHF.

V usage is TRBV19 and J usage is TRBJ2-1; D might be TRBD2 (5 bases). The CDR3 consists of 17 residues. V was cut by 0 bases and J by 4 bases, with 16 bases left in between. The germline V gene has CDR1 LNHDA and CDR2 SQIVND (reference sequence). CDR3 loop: CASSIDGSTAGYNEQFF. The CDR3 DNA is TGTGCCAGTAGTATAGATGGGTCAACGGCGGGTTACAATGAGCAGTTCTTC.

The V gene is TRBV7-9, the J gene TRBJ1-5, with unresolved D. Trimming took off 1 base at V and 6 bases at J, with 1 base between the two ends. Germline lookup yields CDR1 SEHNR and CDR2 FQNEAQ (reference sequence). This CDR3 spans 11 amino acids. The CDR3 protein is CASSLGQPQHF. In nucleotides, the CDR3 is TGTGCCAGCAGCTTAGGTCAGCCCCAGCATTTT.

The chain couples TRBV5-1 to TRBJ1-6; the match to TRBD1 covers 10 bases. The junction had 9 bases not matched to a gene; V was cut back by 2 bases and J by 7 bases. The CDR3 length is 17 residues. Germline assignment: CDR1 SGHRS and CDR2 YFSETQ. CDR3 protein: CASSFRDRGSGNSPLHF. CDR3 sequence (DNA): TGCGCCAGCAGCTTCCGGGACAGGGGATCAGGCAATTCACCCCTCCACTTT. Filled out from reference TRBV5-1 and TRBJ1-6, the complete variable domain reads KAGVTQTPRYLIKTRGQQVTLSCSPISGHRSVSWYQQTPGQGLQFLFEYFSETQRNKGNFPGRFSGRQFSNSRSEMNVSTLELGDSALYLCASSFRDRGSGNSPLHFGNGTRLTVT.

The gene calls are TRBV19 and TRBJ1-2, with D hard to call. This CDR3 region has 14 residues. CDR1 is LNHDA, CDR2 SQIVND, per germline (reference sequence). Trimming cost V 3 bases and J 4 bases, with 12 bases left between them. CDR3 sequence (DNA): TGTGCCAGTAGTATCCTGGACGGAATCTATGGCTACACCTTC. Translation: CASSILDGIYGYTF. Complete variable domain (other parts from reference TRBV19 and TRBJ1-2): DGGITQSPKYLFRKEGQNVTLSCEQNLNHDAMYWYRQDPGQGLRLIYYSQIVNDFQKGDIAEGYSVSREKKESFPLTVTSAQKNPTAFYLCASSILDGIYGYTFGSGTRLTVV.

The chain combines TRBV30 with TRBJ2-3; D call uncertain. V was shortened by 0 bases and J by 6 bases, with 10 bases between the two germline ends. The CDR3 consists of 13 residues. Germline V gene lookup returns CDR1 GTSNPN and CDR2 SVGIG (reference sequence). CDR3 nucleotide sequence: TGTGCCTGGAGTGTGCGAGCAGCGGATACGCAGTATTTT. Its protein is CAWSVRAADTQYF.